One sample yielded the 30 T cell receptor beta chains listed below, sequenced in a study of OX40 agonist ivuxolimab in advanced cancers. Some clones are missing from TCRdb's copy, which holds only in-frame ones; the method was immunoSEQ multiplex PCR. The table includes more than 60,000 clones, approximately 87% detected once. Specimen: CD4+ or CD8+ T cells sorted from blood, collected in a trial of the OX40 agonist ivuxolimab. These receptors were taken from an adult with an advanced solid tumor such as melanoma, head and neck, liver or kidney cancer.

The rearrangement joins TRBV7-9 to TRBJ1-1; tentatively, D is TRBD1 (5 bases). This CDR3 has 15 residues. Germline CDR1 and CDR2: SEHNR and FQNEAQ (reference sequence). Trimming took 3 bases from V and 1 from J, leaving 12 bases between them. Written as DNA, the CDR3 is TGTGCCAGCAGCTTGTGGGGCCGGGGGAACACTGAAGCTTTCTTT. As protein: CASSLWGRGNTEAFF.

The V gene is TRBV7-9, the J gene TRBJ1-5; the D gene is possibly TRBD1 (5 bases). CDR1 SEHNR and CDR2 FQNEAQ come from the germline V gene (reference sequence). This CDR3 spans 16 amino acids. V lost 1 base, J lost 5 bases, and 15 bases lay in between. DNA for the CDR3: TGTGCCAGCAGCTTAGTCGGGGGGACGGGCTATCAGCCCCAGCATTTT. Its translation: CASSLVGGTGYQPQHF.

DNA of the CDR3: TGTGCCAGCAGTTTTCGATTCAACCGGGTCCAAGAGACCCAGTACTTC. This translates into CASSFRFNRVQETQYF. The chain uses TRBV28 and TRBJ2-5; D gene unclear. This CDR3 has 16 amino acids. Trimming shortened V by 3 bases and J by 1 base, and 15 bases separated the two germline ends. Germline V gene lookup returns CDR1 MDHEN and CDR2 SYDVKM.

The chain employs TRBV7-9 and TRBJ1-6, with TRBD1 matching 7 bases. The CDR3 runs to 14 residues. Trimming cost V 8 bases and J 2 bases; bases outside gene matches: 3. Germline lookup yields CDR1 SEHNR and CDR2 FQNEAQ (reference sequence). The CDR3 protein is CASGGTAYNSPLHF. As DNA, the CDR3 is TGTGCCAGCGGGGGGACAGCCTATAATTCACCCCTCCACTTT.

The chain combines TRBV28 with TRBJ1-4; a possible D gene is TRBD1 (6 bases). Deletions cut 6 bases from V and 7 bases from J, with 18 bases between. CDR3 length: 15 amino acids. From germline, CDR1 is MDHEN and CDR2 SYDVKM. CDR3 amino acids: CASSPAGQRAEKLFF. CDR3 DNA: TGTGCCAGCAGCCCCGCCGGACAGCGGGCTGAAAAACTGTTTTTT.

The rearrangement links TRBV6-1 to TRBJ1-5; the D is unclear. Germline V gives CDR1 MNHNS, CDR2 SASEGT. CDR3 length: 13 residues. V was trimmed by 7 bases and J by 3 bases, leaving 10 bases between them. CDR3 loop: CASKAENNQPQHF. CDR3 sequence (DNA): TGTGCCAGCAAGGCAGAAAACAATCAGCCCCAGCATTTT.

The chain employs TRBV5-4 and TRBJ2-5; D gene ambiguous. Germline loops: CDR1 SGHNT, CDR2 YYREEE (reference sequence). This CDR3 is 12 amino acids long. V lost 1 base to trimming and J lost 1 base, with 2 bases between them. CDR3 nucleotides: TGTGCCAGCAGCTTGTCCCAAGAGACCCAGTACTTC. Protein product: CASSLSQETQYF.

V usage is TRBV7-3 and J usage is TRBJ2-7; 8 bases agree with TRBD2. The CDR3 is 15 residues long. Germline-derived CDR1 and CDR2 are SGHTA and FQGTGA. Trimming removed 5 bases from V and 4 bases from J; junction bases left unmatched: 10. The CDR3 nucleotides read TGTGCCAGCAGCCCACAAAGCACTAGCGGATACGAGCAGTACTTC. It codes for CASSPQSTSGYEQYF.

The chain employs TRBV7-7 and TRBJ2-5; D not certain. With 3 bases removed from V and 2 bases from J, the gap between germline ends came to 7 bases. The CDR3 is 13 residues long. Germline assignment: CDR1 SSHAT and CDR2 FNYEAQ (reference sequence). The CDR3 DNA sequence: TGTGCCAGCAGCTTTGGACGGCAAGAGACCCAGTACTTC. This codes for CASSFGRQETQYF.

The chain recombines TRBV19 with TRBJ1-1, with a possible D match to TRBD1 (5 bases). Trimming removed 5 bases at V and 1 base at J, with 14 bases between. The germline gives CDR1 LNHDA, CDR2 SQIVND (reference sequence). The CDR3 has 15 amino acids. The CDR3 bases are TGTGCCAGTAGTGCGGCAGCCACAGGGAACACTGAAGCTTTCTTT. Protein product: CASSAAATGNTEAFF.

The chain recombines TRBV11-2 with TRBJ2-7; D is ambiguous. Germline values: CDR1 SGHAT, CDR2 FQNNGV. V lost 0 bases, J lost 1 base, and 4 bases lay in between. The CDR3 extends over 13 amino acids. The CDR3 reads CASSLDLSYEQYF. CDR3 bases: TGTGCCAGCAGCTTAGATCTGTCCTACGAGCAGTACTTC.

V is TRBV4-2 and J is TRBJ1-3; D is unclear. In germline, CDR1 is LGHNA, CDR2 YNFKEQ. V was trimmed by 1 base and J by 0 bases, leaving 10 bases between them. CDR3 length: 16 residues. Here the CDR3 reads CASSQGREFSGNTIYF. CDR3 coding DNA: TGTGCCAGCAGCCAAGGCCGGGAATTCTCTGGAAACACCATATATTTT.

The chain employs TRBV6-5 and TRBJ2-7, with 9 nucleotides matching TRBD1. Trimming removed 6 bases from V and 5 bases from J; junction bases left unmatched: 8. Germline CDR1 MNHEY, CDR2 SVGAGI. The CDR3 spans 14 residues. The CDR3, as DNA: TGTGCCAGCAGGGCGGGGGACAGGGATAACGAGCAGTACTTC. Its translation is CASRAGDRDNEQYF.

The chain combines TRBV4-3 with TRBJ1-4, with D possibly TRBD1 on 5 matching bases. Trimming shortened V by 5 bases and J by 7 bases, and 17 bases separated the two germline ends. The CDR3 loop spans 15 amino acids. Per the germline V gene, CDR1 is LGHNA and CDR2 is YSLEER. CDR3 in DNA: TGCGCCAGCAGCGTCCGGTCGGGACTAGGTGAAAAACTGTTTTTT. Amino acid sequence: CASSVRSGLGEKLFF.

The V gene is TRBV6-1, the J gene TRBJ2-3, with no clear D. Trimming pared 8 bases from V and 0 bases from J, leaving 12 bases between. The CDR3 extends over 14 amino acids. Germline assignment: CDR1 MNHNS and CDR2 SASEGT. CDR3 residues: CASLEMRSTDTQYF. In nucleotides, the CDR3 is TGTGCCAGCTTAGAAATGCGGAGCACAGATACGCAGTATTTT.

J is TRBJ1-5 and V is TRBV7-2; D gene ambiguous. This CDR3 is built from 15 residues. Germline V gene lookup returns CDR1 SGHTA and CDR2 FQGNSA. V was pared by 6 bases and J by 0 bases, with 12 bases between. The CDR3 loop is CASRFTANSNQPQHF. CDR3 nucleotide sequence: TGTGCCAGCAGGTTCACAGCTAATAGCAATCAGCCCCAGCATTTT.

This chain uses TRBV6-6 with TRBJ1-6; 9 bases are shared with TRBD1. Germline V gene sequence: CDR1 MNHNY, CDR2 SVGAGI (reference sequence). This CDR3 contains 15 residues. Germline trimming cut 6 bases from V and 9 bases from J; bases unmatched to any gene: 9. The CDR3: CASRPQTTGGSPLHF. The CDR3 nucleotides read TGTGCCAGCAGACCCCAAACGACAGGGGGTTCACCCCTCCACTTT.

This chain links TRBV27 with TRBJ1-1; D is ambiguous. Germline-derived CDR1 and CDR2 are MNHEY and SMNVEV (reference sequence). Trimming left V 5 bases short and J 3 bases short, with 7 bases between. CDR3 length: 12 residues. CDR3 coding DNA: TGTGCCAGCAGTGGGTCGTACACTGAAGCTTTCTTT. It is translated as CASSGSYTEAFF.

The chain couples TRBV30 to TRBJ2-7; TRBD1 matches at 8 bases. V shed 4 bases and J 2 bases; nucleotides not matched to a gene: 4. CDR3 length: 13 residues. Germline V gene sequence: CDR1 GTSNPN, CDR2 SVGIG (reference sequence). CDR3 amino acids: CAWTRDRPYEQYF. The CDR3 nucleotides read TGTGCCTGGACCCGGGACAGGCCCTACGAGCAGTACTTC.

This chain links TRBV6-1 with TRBJ1-2, with TRBD1 matching over 11 bases. The CDR3 runs to 13 residues. Per the germline V gene, CDR1 is MNHNS and CDR2 is SASEGT. After removal of 4 bases from V and 7 bases from J, the junction contained 2 bases not matched to a gene. The CDR3 DNA sequence: TGTGCCAGCAGTGTGGACAGGGGGCGTGGCTACACCTTC. Its protein is CASSVDRGRGYTF.

The chain combines TRBV30 with TRBJ2-7; 10 bases are shared with TRBD1. Unmatched junction bases numbered 11, after V lost 8 bases and J lost 1 base. Germline V gene lookup returns CDR1 GTSNPN and CDR2 SVGIG (reference sequence). The CDR3 consists of 15 residues. The CDR3 DNA follows: TGTGCCCTACTACGCGGGACAGGGGCGTCCTACGAGCAGTACTTC. This translates into CALLRGTGASYEQYF.

V gene TRBV28 combines with J gene TRBJ2-6; 12 bases fit TRBD2. V shed 6 bases, J shed 6 bases, and the junction held 21 bases outside the gene matches. Germline values: CDR1 MDHEN, CDR2 SYDVKM. The length of the CDR3 is 21 residues. In DNA form, the CDR3 reads TGTGCCAGCAGCTACATCCCTCTCAGGACTAGCGGGGTTCTGTCGGCCAACGTCCTGACTTTC. Protein product: CASSYIPLRTSGVLSANVLTF.

This chain connects TRBV7-8 to TRBJ2-3; TRBD2 aligns across 8 bases. Germline trimming cut 4 bases from V and 0 bases from J; bases unmatched to any gene: 3. Germline CDR1 SGHVS, CDR2 FQNEAQ. This CDR3 contains 15 residues. The CDR3 region is CASSSREASTDTQYF. The CDR3 DNA reads TGTGCCAGCAGCTCGCGGGAGGCAAGCACAGATACGCAGTATTTT.

The rearrangement links TRBV19 to TRBJ2-2, with D perhaps assigned TRBD1 or TRBD2 (6 bases each). The CDR3 totals 16 residues. V shed 6 bases and J shed 4 bases, with 18 bases lying between them. Germline V CDR1 and CDR2: LNHDA, SQIVND (reference sequence). The chain's CDR3 is CASRPEEGGRTGELFF. The CDR3 bases are TGTGCCAGTAGACCAGAGGAGGGGGGTCGCACCGGGGAGCTGTTTTTT. The whole variable domain, filled in from reference TRBV19 and TRBJ2-2, reads DGGITQSPKYLFRKEGQNVTLSCEQNLNHDAMYWYRQDPGQGLRLIYYSQIVNDFQKGDIAEGYSVSREKKESFPLTVTSAQKNPTAFYLCASRPEEGGRTGELFFGEGSRLTVL.

The chain employs TRBV7-6 and TRBJ2-7; 7 positions agree with TRBD1. V shed 1 base and J 7 bases; nucleotides not matched to a gene: 7. Germline assignment: CDR1 SGHVS and CDR2 FNYEAQ. This CDR3 has 14 amino acids. The CDR3 loop reads CASSLGQGREEQYF. The CDR3 nucleotides read TGTGCCAGCAGCTTAGGACAGGGAAGGGAAGAGCAGTACTTC.

The chain recombines TRBV18 with TRBJ2-7; TRBD1 aligns across 9 bases. J lost 0 bases, V lost 3 bases, and 3 bases had no gene match. Germline assignment: CDR1 KGHSH and CDR2 LQKENI. The CDR3 sequence is 15 residues long. This CDR3 reads CASSPGQGSSYEQYF. As DNA, the CDR3 is TGTGCCAGCTCACCCGGACAGGGGAGCTCCTACGAGCAGTACTTC.

The table lists this clone with a few counts. The chain couples TRBV27 to TRBJ1-5, with TRBD1 matching over 10 bases. This CDR3 has 15 amino acids. V lost 5 bases and J lost 6; bases outside the gene matches: 7. Germline values: CDR1 MNHEY, CDR2 SMNVEV (reference sequence). CDR3 in DNA: TGTGCCAGCAGTATGGACAGGGGGATGACTCAGCCCCAGCATTTT. Protein product: CASSMDRGMTQPQHF.

This sequence joins TRBV19 and TRBJ2-6; D tentatively reads TRBD1 or TRBD2 (5 bases each). The CDR3 runs to 16 residues. CDR1 is LNHDA, CDR2 SQIVND, per germline (reference sequence). V was clipped by 1 base and J by 2 bases, with 9 bases between them. The DNA of the CDR3 is TGTGCCAGTAGTATAGGCACGGGGCCTGGGGCCAACGTCCTGACTTTC. This codes for CASSIGTGPGANVLTF.

The CDR3 reads CASHKMGNQPQHF. In DNA form, the CDR3 reads TGTGCCAGCCATAAAATGGGGAATCAGCCCCAGCATTTT. The chain links TRBV28 to TRBJ1-5; D unresolved. The germline CDR1 and CDR2 sequences are MDHEN and SYDVKM. V lost 8 bases to trimming and J lost 4 bases, with 12 bases between them. CDR3 length equals 13 residues.

This sequence joins TRBV28 and TRBJ2-7; TRBD1 might be the D (6 bases). This CDR3 is built from 13 residues. Germline V gene sequence: CDR1 MDHEN, CDR2 SYDVKM. V lost 6 bases to trimming and J lost 2 bases, with 11 bases between them. The CDR3 loop reads CASRMDSPYEQYF. The DNA for the CDR3 is TGTGCCAGCAGAATGGACAGTCCCTACGAGCAGTACTTC.